This entry concerns a single T cell receptor (beta chain). Only in-frame clones appear in the TCRdb table, and some are missing; sequencing was by immunoSEQ multiplex PCR. The repertoire holds approximately 240,000 clones, with more than 65% as singletons. The record originates from a study of blood T cell repertoires in COVID-19. The CDR3 is made up of 15 amino acids. Germline CDR1 reads MDHEN; CDR2 reads SYDVKM. Trimming took 8 bases from V and 6 from J; bases not matched to a gene: 12. Specimen: peripheral blood. This TCR was recovered from a woman aged 40 to 50 with active or convalescent COVID-19. V usage is TRBV28 and J usage is TRBJ2-7; TRBD1 aligns across 11 bases. The CDR3 DNA reads as TGTGCCAGCTCCAACCCGGACAGGGGGCTTTTCGAGCAGTACGTC. It yields the protein CASSNPDRGLFEQYV.